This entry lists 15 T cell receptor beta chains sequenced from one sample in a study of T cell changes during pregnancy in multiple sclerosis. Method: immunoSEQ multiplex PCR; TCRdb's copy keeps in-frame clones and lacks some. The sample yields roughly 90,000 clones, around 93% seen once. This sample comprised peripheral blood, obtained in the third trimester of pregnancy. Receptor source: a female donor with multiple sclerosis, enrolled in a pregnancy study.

The CDR3: CASSSRVGGGPRELFF. CDR3 nucleotides: TGTGCCAGCAGTTCCCGGGTCGGGGGAGGGCCTAGGGAGCTGTTTTTT. The chain links TRBV11-2 to TRBJ2-2; 7 bases agree with TRBD2. Germline CDR1 is SGHAT and CDR2 is FQNNGV. The CDR3 loop spans 16 amino acids. J lost 9 bases, V lost 6 bases, and 16 bases had no gene match.

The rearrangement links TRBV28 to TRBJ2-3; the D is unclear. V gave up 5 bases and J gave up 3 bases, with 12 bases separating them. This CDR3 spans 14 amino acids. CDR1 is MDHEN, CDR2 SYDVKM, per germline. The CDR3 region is CASSILDGTDTQYF. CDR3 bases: TGTGCCAGCAGTATCCTCGACGGGACAGATACGCAGTATTTT.

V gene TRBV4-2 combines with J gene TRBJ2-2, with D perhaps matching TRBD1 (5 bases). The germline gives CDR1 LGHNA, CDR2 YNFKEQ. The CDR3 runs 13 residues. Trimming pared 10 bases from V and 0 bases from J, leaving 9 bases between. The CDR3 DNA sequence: TGTGCCACCCAGGGCCCGAACACCGGGGAGCTGTTTTTT. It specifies CATQGPNTGELFF.

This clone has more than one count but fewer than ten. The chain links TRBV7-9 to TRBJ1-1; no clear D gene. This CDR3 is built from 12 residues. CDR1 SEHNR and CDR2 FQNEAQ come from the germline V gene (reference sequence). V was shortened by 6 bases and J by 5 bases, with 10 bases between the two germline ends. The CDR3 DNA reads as TGTGCCAGCAGTCAAAGCGGGACTGAAGCTTTCTTT. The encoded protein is CASSQSGTEAFF.

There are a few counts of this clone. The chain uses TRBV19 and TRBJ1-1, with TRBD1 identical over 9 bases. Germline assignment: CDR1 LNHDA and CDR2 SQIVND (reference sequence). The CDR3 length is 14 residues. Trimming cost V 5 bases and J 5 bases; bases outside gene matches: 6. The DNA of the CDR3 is TGTGCCAGTAGTCTGGGACAGGGTCGGACTGAAGCTTTCTTT. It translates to CASSLGQGRTEAFF.

CDR3 nucleotides: TGTGCCAGCAGTCTTAAGACAGGGTTGGTGACTGAAGCTTTCTTT. Residues: CASSLKTGLVTEAFF. The chain employs TRBV6-5 and TRBJ1-1, with 7 bases aligning to TRBD1. The CDR3 consists of 15 residues. V shed 5 bases and J 5 bases; nucleotides not matched to a gene: 11. CDR1 and CDR2 from the germline V gene are MNHEY and SVGAGI.

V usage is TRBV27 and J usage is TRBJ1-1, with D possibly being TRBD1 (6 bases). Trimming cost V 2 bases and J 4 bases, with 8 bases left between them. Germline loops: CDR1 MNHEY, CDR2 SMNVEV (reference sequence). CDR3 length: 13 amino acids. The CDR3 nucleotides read TGTGCCAGCAGTTTAAGGGGGAGCACTGAAGCTTTCTTT. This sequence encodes CASSLRGSTEAFF.

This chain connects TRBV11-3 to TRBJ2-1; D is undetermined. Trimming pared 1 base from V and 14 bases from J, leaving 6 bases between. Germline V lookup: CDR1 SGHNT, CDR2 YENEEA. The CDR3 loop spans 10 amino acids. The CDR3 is CASSLVRKFF. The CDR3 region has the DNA TGTGCCAGCAGCTTAGTTAGAAAGTTCTTC.

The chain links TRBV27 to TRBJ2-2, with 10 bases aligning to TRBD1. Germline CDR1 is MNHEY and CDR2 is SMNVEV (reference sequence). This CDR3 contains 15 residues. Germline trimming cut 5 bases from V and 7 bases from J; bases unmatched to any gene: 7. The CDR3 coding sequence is TGTGCCAGCAGTCCTCGACAGGGGGCTAGCGGGGAGCTGTTTTTT. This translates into CASSPRQGASGELFF.

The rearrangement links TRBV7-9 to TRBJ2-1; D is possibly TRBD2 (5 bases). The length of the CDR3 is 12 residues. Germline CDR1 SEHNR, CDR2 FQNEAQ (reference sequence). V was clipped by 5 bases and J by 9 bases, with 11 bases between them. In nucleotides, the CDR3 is TGTGCCAGCAGCCTTTCTGGAGGTGAGCAGTTCTTC. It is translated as CASSLSGGEQFF.

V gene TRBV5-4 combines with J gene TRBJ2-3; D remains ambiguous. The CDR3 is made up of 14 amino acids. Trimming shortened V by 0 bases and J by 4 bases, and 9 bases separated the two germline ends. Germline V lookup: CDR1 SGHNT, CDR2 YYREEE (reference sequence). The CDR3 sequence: CASSLGVSADTQYF. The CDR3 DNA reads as TGTGCCAGCAGCTTGGGAGTATCCGCAGATACGCAGTATTTT.

The CDR3 coding sequence is TGTGCCAGCAGCTATAAAGAGACCCAGTACTTC. The encoded protein is CASSYKETQYF. The chain joins TRBV5-6 to TRBJ2-5; D gene unclear. V lost 3 bases and J lost 3, with 3 bases in between. The CDR3 loop spans 11 amino acids. Germline CDR1 reads SGHDT; CDR2 reads YYEEEE. Variable domain in full (rest from reference TRBV5-6 and TRBJ2-5): DAGVTQSPTHLIKTRGQQVTLRCSPKSGHDTVSWYQQALGQGPQFIFQYYEEEERQRGNFPDRFSGHQFPNYSSELNVNALLLGDSALYLCASSYKETQYFGPGTRLLVL.

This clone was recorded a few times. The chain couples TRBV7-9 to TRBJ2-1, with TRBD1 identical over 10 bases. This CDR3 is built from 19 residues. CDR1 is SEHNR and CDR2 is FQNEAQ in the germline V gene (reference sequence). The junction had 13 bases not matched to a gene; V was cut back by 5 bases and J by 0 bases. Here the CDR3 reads CASSPVLGQGSRSYNEQFF. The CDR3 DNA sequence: TGTGCCAGCAGCCCCGTCTTGGGACAGGGGTCCCGCTCCTACAATGAGCAGTTCTTC.

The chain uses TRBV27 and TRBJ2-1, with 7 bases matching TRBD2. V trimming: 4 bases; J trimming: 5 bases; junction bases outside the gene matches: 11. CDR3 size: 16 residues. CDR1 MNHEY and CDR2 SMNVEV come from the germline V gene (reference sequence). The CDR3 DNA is TGTGCCAGCAGTTCCTCTGGGACTACATATCACAATGAGCAGTTCTTC. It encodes CASSSSGTTYHNEQFF.

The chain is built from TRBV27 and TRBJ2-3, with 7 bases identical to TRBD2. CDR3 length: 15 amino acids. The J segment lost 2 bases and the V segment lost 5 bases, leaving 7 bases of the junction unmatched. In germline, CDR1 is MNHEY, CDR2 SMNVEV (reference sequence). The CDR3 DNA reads TGTGCCAGCAGTGAATCAGGGAGGGTCACAGATACGCAGTATTTT. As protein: CASSESGRVTDTQYF.